This T cell receptor (beta chain) was sequenced during a study of neurological immune-mediated disorders. The cDNA was generated through 5'RACE incorporating 10-nucleotide random UMIs. TCRdb re-called the 5' RACE reads with MiXCR, one entry per CDR3 protein. Of around 46,000 distinct CDR3 sequences listed, 20% to 30% were seen once; the top ten hold roughly 25%. The group of healthy controls was made up of people who were blood bank volunteers in Maryland, USA. This clonotype was sampled from a woman aged 65 to 85 in good health. Sequenced: PBMCs.

The CDR3 DNA reads as TGTGCCAGTAGTATTACAGCGGGAGGGCGCGAGCAGTTCTTC. Translating gives CASSITAGGREQFF. The genes are TRBV19 and TRBJ2-1; 10 bases are a match to TRBD2. V lost 3 bases to trimming and J lost 10 bases; unmatched junction nucleotides: 6. The length of the CDR3 is 14 residues. CDR1 LNHDA and CDR2 SQIVND come from the germline V gene (reference sequence).